This passage covers 3 T cell receptor beta chains from one sample sequenced in a study of a mutant IDH1 vaccine in newly diagnosed glioma. What these receptors recognize is not known. Only in-frame clones appear in the TCRdb table, and some are missing; sequencing was by immunoSEQ multiplex PCR. The data show about 56,000 clones, approximately 75% seen once. This sample's time point: week 47, end of study. The study gave 300 ug of mutant IDH1 20-mer peptide per vaccine dose, with topical imiquimod. The material was PBMCs, obtained from a glioma patient whose treatment included an IDH1 peptide vaccine. These receptors all come from a man aged 45-65 years with glioma.

V gene TRBV5-6 combines with J gene TRBJ2-1; the D gene could be TRBD1 or TRBD2 (5 bases each). The CDR3 is 14 residues long. Trimming cost V 0 bases and J 8 bases, with 12 bases left between them. CDR1 and CDR2 (germline): SGHDT, YYEEEE. The CDR3, as DNA: TGTGCCAGCAGCTTGGGTGGGGGAGCAGATGAGCAGTTCTTC. Its protein is CASSLGGGADEQFF.

The V gene is TRBV15, the J gene TRBJ1-1; D unresolved. Trimming took 0 bases from V and 7 from J, leaving 9 bases between them. The CDR3 sequence is 13 residues long. Per germline, CDR1 LNHNV and CDR2 YYDKDF (reference sequence). CDR3 nucleotides: TGTGCCACCAGCAGAGAATTCCAGTATGAAGCTTTCTTT. Its translation: CATSREFQYEAFF. Supplemented by reference TRBV15 and TRBJ1-1, the full variable domain reads DAMVIQNPRYQVTQFGKPVTLSCSQTLNHNVMYWYQQKSSQAPKLLFHYYDKDFNNEADTPDNFQSRRPNTSFCFLDIRSPGLGDTAMYLCATSREFQYEAFFGQGTRLTVV.

This clone appeared once. The rearrangement uses TRBV29-1 and TRBJ1-2; no definite D call. Trimming took 7 bases from V and 3 from J, leaving 15 bases between them. This CDR3 spans 13 amino acids. From germline, CDR1 is SQVTM and CDR2 ANQGSEA. The DNA of the CDR3 is TGCAGCGCCGTATCAGGCGGGGACTATGGCTACACCTTC. Its translation is CSAVSGGDYGYTF.